This T cell receptor beta chain was observed in a study of human T cells and chemical hapten exposure. Findings and limits, study-wide: DPC sensitization produced no change in TCRs with frequency above 1 in 1000.

Whole blood that had not been fractionated was the source of extracted total RNA. The library tagged each cDNA molecule with unique molecular identifiers. Source study methods: The median was roughly 100,000 TCRs per sample, ranging 23,224 to 690,600. One entry per CDR3 protein, called by TCRdb with MiXCR from the 5' RACE reads. The V and J calls here are based on TCRdb, not the publication. Found here are over 95,000 distinct CDR3 sequences, approximately 19% of them singletons; the top ten hold approximately 3%. V lost 0 bases and J lost 1, with 13 bases in between. The germline V gene encodes CDR1 SGHRS and CDR2 YFSETQ. The CDR3 runs 16 residues. Notes on this clonotype: Antigen unknown.

The V call is TRBV5-1, the J call TRBJ1-1, with D uncertain. The source is a human donor in good health. CDR3 DNA: TGCGCCAGCAGCTTGGAAGCCGTGGGCTGGAACACTGAAGCTTTCTTT. Its protein product is CASSLEAVGWNTEAFF.